The 19 T cell receptor beta chains below come from one sample, sequenced in a study of blood T cell repertoires in COVID-19. The repertoire was sequenced with immunoSEQ multiplex PCR; TCRdb's copy has only in-frame clones and lacks some. The repertoire holds 100,000 to 150,000 clones, 79% seen once, with more than 35% in the top ten. The sequenced sample consisted of peripheral blood. These receptors originate from a man between 35 and 55 years old with active or convalescent COVID-19.

The J gene is TRBJ2-1, the V gene TRBV3-1 (or the pseudogene TRBV3-2); tentatively, D is TRBD2 (5 bases). CDR1 is LGHDT and CDR2 is YNNKEL in the germline V gene (reference sequence). There are 12 residues in the CDR3. The V gene lost 0 bases and the J gene lost 9 bases, with 6 bases spanning the gap. The CDR3 loop reads CASSQERGEQFF. Here the CDR3 DNA reads TGTGCCAGCAGCCAAGAACGGGGTGAGCAGTTCTTC.

This chain connects TRBV4-2 to TRBJ2-2; 11 nucleotides align to TRBD2. The germline V gene encodes CDR1 LGHNA and CDR2 YNFKEQ. This CDR3 is 18 amino acids long. The V segment lost 3 bases and the J segment 0 bases; nucleotides outside the gene matches: 6. Here the CDR3 DNA reads TGTGCCAGCAGCCACCCAGAGGGACTAGCGGCGAACACCGGGGAGCTGTTTTTT. Its translation is CASSHPEGLAANTGELFF.

The sample holds a few counts of this clone. The J gene is TRBJ2-1, the V gene TRBV7-9; the D gene is possibly TRBD1 (6 bases). CDR1 and CDR2 from the germline V gene are SEHNR and FQNEAQ (reference sequence). The V end lost 3 bases, the J end lost 8 bases, and 11 bases lay between the germline ends. The CDR3 spans 13 residues. CDR3 in DNA: TGTGCCAGCAGCTTGCTTACAGGGTATGAGCAGTTCTTC. Translation gives CASSLLTGYEQFF.

Here the CDR3 reads CASSSRRLANTEAFF. The CDR3 nucleotides are TGTGCCAGCAGCTCCCGACGATTAGCGAACACTGAAGCTTTCTTT. This chain joins TRBV14 and TRBJ1-1; the D is unclear. Per the germline V gene, CDR1 is SGHDN and CDR2 is FVKESK. Trimming shortened V by 5 bases and J by 1 base, and 14 bases separated the two germline ends. CDR3 length: 15 residues. Variable domain in full (rest from reference TRBV14 and TRBJ1-1): EAGVTQFPSHSVIEKGQTVTLRCDPISGHDNLYWYRRVMGKEIKFLLHFVKESKQDESGMPNNRFLAERTGGTYSTLKVQPAELEDSGVYFCASSSRRLANTEAFFGQGTRLTVV.

This sequence joins TRBV7-9 and TRBJ2-5; 11 positions agree with TRBD2. The trim removed 5 bases at V and 5 bases at J, leaving 13 bases unmatched. CDR3 size: 17 residues. CDR1 is SEHNR, CDR2 FQNEAQ, per germline (reference sequence). CDR3 nucleotide sequence: TGTGCCAGCAGCCCCATAGCGGGGGGGCCCCCGGCGGAGACCCAGTACTTC. Translating it yields CASSPIAGGPPAETQYF.

The rearrangement joins TRBV3-1 (or the pseudogene TRBV3-2) to TRBJ2-5; 8 positions match TRBD2. Germline V CDR1 and CDR2: LGHDT, YNNKEL (reference sequence). Trimming took 2 bases from V and 1 from J; bases not matched to a gene: 0. This CDR3 has 14 amino acids. CDR3 sequence reads: CASSQRGGQETQYF. The CDR3 DNA follows: TGTGCCAGCAGCCAACGGGGGGGCCAAGAGACCCAGTACTTC.

This chain links TRBV7-9 with TRBJ2-7; 10 positions match TRBD2. With 5 bases clipped from V and 7 bases from J, the junction kept 11 bases outside the gene matches. The CDR3 loop spans 15 amino acids. Germline CDR1 is SEHNR and CDR2 is FQNEAQ (reference sequence). The CDR3 reads CASSPPSGRSGEQYF. The DNA for the CDR3 is TGTGCCAGCAGCCCACCTAGCGGGAGAAGTGGGGAGCAGTACTTC. Combining the CDR3 with reference TRBV7-9 and TRBJ2-7 gives the whole variable domain DTGVSQNPRHKITKRGQNVTFRCDPISEHNRLYWYRQTLGQGPEFLTYFQNEAQLEKSRLLSDRFSAERPKGSFSTLEIQRTEQGDSAMYLCASSPPSGRSGEQYFGPGTRLTVT.

This clone was counted at least ten times. The chain carries TRBV5-1 and TRBJ2-7, with 12 bases matching TRBD2. The germline V gene has CDR1 SGHRS and CDR2 YFSETQ. Trimming cost V 4 bases and J 6 bases; bases outside gene matches: 8. The CDR3 is 15 amino acids. The CDR3 nucleotides read TGCGCCAGCAGCGAGACTAGCGGGGGTCTCGGCGAGCAGTACTTC. It specifies CASSETSGGLGEQYF.

This clone was seen only once. The rearrangement joins TRBV12-3 or TRBV12-4 to TRBJ1-1, with D uncertain. The CDR3 runs to 12 residues. Trimming removed 6 bases at V and 8 bases at J, with 13 bases between. In nucleotides, the CDR3 is TGTGCCAGCAGGCGGGCCGTCGGAGAAGCTTTCTTT. Translation gives CASRRAVGEAFF.

This clone was detected ten times or more. The rearrangement links TRBV2 to TRBJ1-1; D remains ambiguous. Germline V gene lookup returns CDR1 SNHLY and CDR2 FYNNEI. CDR3 size: 13 residues. Trimming took off 3 bases at V and 8 bases at J, with 13 bases between the two ends. CDR3 nucleotide sequence: TGTGCCAGCAGTGATACGTTGGCAGGCGAAGCTTTCTTT. Protein product: CASSDTLAGEAFF.

The CDR3 nucleotides are TGTGCCAGCAGCAGAAGGACAGATTCCTACGAGCAGTACTTC. It is translated as CASSRRTDSYEQYF. The rearrangement uses TRBV13 and TRBJ2-7, with D perhaps matching TRBD1 (6 bases). Trimming cost V 5 bases and J 1 base, with 12 bases left between them. The germline CDR1 and CDR2 sequences are PRHDT and FYEKMQ (reference sequence). This CDR3 contains 14 residues.

J is TRBJ2-1 and V is TRBV7-2; tentative D call: TRBD1 (6 bases). The CDR3 length is 14 residues. The germline CDR1 and CDR2 sequences are SGHTA and FQGNSA. The V end was cut by 1 base, the J end by 4 bases, with 8 bases between. The CDR3 region is CASSLGDRYNEQFF. In nucleotides, the CDR3 is TGTGCCAGCAGCTTAGGCGACAGGTACAATGAGCAGTTCTTC. Using reference TRBV7-2 and TRBJ2-1 for the parts outside the CDR3, the full variable domain is GAGVSQSPSNKVTEKGKDVELRCDPISGHTALYWYRQSLGQGLEFLIYFQGNSAPDKSGLPSDRFSAERTGGSVSTLTIQRTQQEDSAVYLCASSLGDRYNEQFFGPGTRLTVL.

The rearrangement uses TRBV15 and TRBJ1-2; 7 bases fit TRBD1. CDR1 and CDR2 (germline): LNHNV, YYDKDF (reference sequence). The CDR3 totals 15 residues. The V and J ends lost 3 bases and 4 bases, in that order; junction bases with no gene match: 8. The CDR3 sequence: CATSRGTGESYGYTF. CDR3 DNA: TGTGCCACCAGCAGGGGTACAGGGGAAAGCTATGGCTACACCTTC.

This clone was counted at least ten times. The chain employs TRBV6-5 and TRBJ1-1; D gene ambiguous. The ends were cut back, 8 bases at V and 5 bases at J, with 9 bases in the middle. Germline CDR1 is MNHEY and CDR2 is SVGAGI. CDR3 size: 11 residues. The CDR3 bases are TGTGCCAGCTACCAGAGGACTGAAGCTTTCTTT. It codes for CASYQRTEAFF.

This chain links TRBV11-1 with TRBJ1-3; D gene uncertain. The germline V gene encodes CDR1 SGHAT and CDR2 FQDESV (reference sequence). The CDR3 runs 16 residues. The V end lost 0 bases, the J end lost 4 bases, and 13 bases lay between the germline ends. This CDR3 reads CASSLAEVEYGNTIYF. The DNA of the CDR3 is TGTGCCAGCAGCTTAGCGGAGGTGGAGTACGGAAACACCATATATTTT.

This clone was seen more than once but under ten times. This chain joins TRBV3-1 (or the pseudogene TRBV3-2) and TRBJ2-1; the D gene is possibly TRBD1 (6 bases). This CDR3 spans 15 amino acids. CDR1 and CDR2 (germline): LGHDT, YNNKEL (reference sequence). Trimming removed 4 bases at V and 0 bases at J, with 10 bases between. This chain's CDR3 is CASSRDTSSYNEQFF. CDR3 DNA: TGTGCCAGCAGCCGGGACACCAGCTCCTACAATGAGCAGTTCTTC.

This chain uses TRBV28 with TRBJ1-2; the D is unclear. CDR1 MDHEN and CDR2 SYDVKM come from the germline V gene. The CDR3 runs to 14 residues. V was trimmed by 7 bases and J by 3 bases, leaving 15 bases between them. CDR3 DNA: TGTGCCAGCACCCCCGGGGTTATGGACTATGGCTACACCTTC. It specifies CASTPGVMDYGYTF.

The chain is built from TRBV10-3 and TRBJ2-1, with 7 bases aligning to TRBD2. There are 13 residues in the CDR3. V lost 10 bases to trimming and J lost 5 bases; unmatched junction nucleotides: 8. Germline V gives CDR1 ENHRY, CDR2 SYGVKD. CDR3 nucleotide sequence: TGTGCCACGAGCGGGACCCCCCACAATGAGCAGTTCTTC. Translation: CATSGTPHNEQFF.

The rearrangement links TRBV7-3 to TRBJ2-2; D perhaps matches TRBD2 (6 bases). Trimming took off 5 bases at V and 7 bases at J, with 20 bases between the two ends. Germline CDR1 is SGHTA and CDR2 is FQGTGA. CDR3 size: 16 residues. The CDR3 loop is CASSLYPGRAIGELFF. The CDR3 nucleotides are TGTGCCAGCAGCCTCTACCCCGGGAGAGCGATCGGGGAGCTGTTTTTT.